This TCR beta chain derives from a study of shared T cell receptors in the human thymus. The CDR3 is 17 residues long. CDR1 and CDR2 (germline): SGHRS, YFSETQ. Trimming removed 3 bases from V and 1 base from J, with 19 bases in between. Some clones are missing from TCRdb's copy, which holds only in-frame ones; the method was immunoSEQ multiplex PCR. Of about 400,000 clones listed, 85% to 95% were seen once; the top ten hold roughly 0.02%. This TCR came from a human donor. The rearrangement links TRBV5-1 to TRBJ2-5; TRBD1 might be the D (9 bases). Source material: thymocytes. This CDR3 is CASSSGGDRASQETQYF. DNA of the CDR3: TGCGCCAGCAGCTCGGGAGGGGACAGGGCGTCCCAAGAGACCCAGTACTTC.